This T cell receptor beta chain was obtained from a study of T-cell reconstitution after alpha-beta-depleted transplantation in children listed by TCRdb under 2016. Describing the broader study: T-cell immune reconstitution after TCRalphabeta/CD19-depleted allogeneic hematopoietic cell transplantation in children was quantitatively tracked in the study by means of TCR repertoire profiling.

Preparation of the library involved PCR. Sequencing used an Illumina HiSeq 2500. TCR library preparation used molecular barcoding, with unique molecular identifiers applied to normalize quantification of the TCRbeta repertoire. The public reads were run again by TCRdb, first through fastp at Q25 and then through MiXCR, and only productive beta chains were kept. Under each unique CDR3 protein, matching rows form one entry showing the most common genes and DNA. This sample is represented by 600,000 to 700,000 distinct CDR3 sequences; approximately 16% of them were singletons. About 1.1% of the sample goes to the ten largest clones. From its cysteine to its phenylalanine, the CDR3 spans 17 amino acids. Only the CDR3 part of the read is kept: 51 bases, read in frame from the first base. The germline ends are 24 bases apart after V is trimmed by 5 bases and J by 6 bases. CDR1 MDHEN and CDR2 SYDVKM were looked up in the germline V gene.

There are many counts of this clonotype. Its antigen is currently not known. There are no base qualities to consult, and no much larger clone falls within one base. The chain links TRBV28 with TRBJ2-3; possibly the D gene is TRBD1, per 6 matching bases. The sequence derives from a human donor who donated a stem cell graft to a child with acute myeloid leukemia. The sample was PBMCs from the stem cell graft donor, taken from the stem cell graft. The DNA sequence is as follows: TGTGCCAGCAGTACCGTTTTAGGGGGTCGGGTGTTTGATACGCAGTATTTT. It translates as CASSTVLGGRVFDTQYF.